The clone carrying this T cell receptor beta chain was counted many times. The antigen is unknown. PCR was performed using 60 Vbeta and 13 Jbeta primers. Measured with immunoSEQ multiplex PCR; TCRdb has only the in-frame clones, and not every one. The sample includes 120,000 to 150,000 clones, 65% to 90% of them seen just once. The germline gives CDR1 MRHNA, CDR2 SNTAGT. V was pared by 4 bases and J by 5 bases, with 6 bases of the junction left unmatched. CDR3 length: 16 residues. These data are taken from a study of cytomegalovirus exposure and HLA in healthy donors. Study outcomes and limitations: Prior analysis indicated that the majority of TCR beta V segments exhibited productivity approximately 90% or approximately 30% of the time. Later, TCR association rates were found to vary by HLA locus, highest for DRB1 and lowest for HLA-C. Several of the most significant clusters appeared linked to common viral pathogens, based on a later analysis.

The receptor was isolated from a woman aged 25 to 45 in good health and CMV-seronegative. The chain carries TRBV6-4 and TRBJ2-3, with 13 positions matching TRBD2. Sequences were obtained from PBMCs. The chain's CDR3 is CASSGTSGSGGDTQYF. DNA for the CDR3: TGTGCCAGCAGTGGGACTAGCGGGAGCGGTGGAGATACGCAGTATTTT.